Listed below are T cell receptor beta chains from one sample, sequenced in a study of blood T cells in healthy people across ages. Using its own MiXCR run on the 5' RACE reads, TCRdb lists one record per CDR3 protein. The sample has 1.5 million to 2 million distinct CDR3 sequences; 49% are singletons. Material for sequencing was blood. The receptors come from a woman between 35 and 50 years old in good health. Each CDR3 is given with its conserved first and last residue.

17	TRBV7-7	TRBJ2-5	CASSNPLAGGLQETQYF
13	TRBV20-1	TRBJ2-5	CSASSSGKETQYF
15	TRBV18	TRBJ1-2	CTSSDGTAMGYGYTF
18	TRBV12-3/TRBV12-4	TRBJ2-1	CASSSTRRDERVRLEQFF
13	TRBV4-3	TRBJ2-1	CASSQEDTAEQFF
15	TRBV7-2	TRBJ2-6	CASSRVGSGANVLTF
14	TRBV28	NA	CASKVGSSGYEQYF
16	TRBV7-9	TRBJ2-3	CASSSPGTGYKDTQYF
14	TRBV20-1	TRBJ2-3	CSVRGGVSTDTQYF
17	TRBV7-9	TRBJ2-6	CASSLSGASSGANVLTF
16	TRBV20-1	TRBJ2-3	CSATKGSGGGGDTQYF
13	TRBV20-1	TRBJ1-5	CSARVPGSAAQHF
12	TRBV2	TRBJ1-3	CASSTQGNTIYF
16	TRBV20-1	TRBJ1-5	CGARDRGIHSNQPQHF
13	TRBV27	NA	CASSVLAFQTQYF
13	TRBV29-1	TRBJ1-2	CSVEEQGNYGYTF
14	TRBV2	TRBJ2-5	CASTLGTGLGTQYF
13	TRBV13	TRBJ2-5	CASSGGSMETQYF
15	TRBV19	TRBJ2-2	CASKWRTGDTGELFF
15	TRBV5-6	TRBJ1-3	CASSLRQFSGNTIYF
15	TRBV24-1	TRBJ2-1	CATRNSGGAGNEQFF
16	TRBV6-5	TRBJ2-1	CASRVQPAGGYNEQFF
15	TRBV6-6	TRBJ1-6	CASSYLQGNNSPLHF
14	TRBV20-1	NA	CSARDSLIIGEQYF
13	TRBV12-3/TRBV12-4	TRBJ1-6	CASSVGLNSPLHF
14	TRBV2	TRBJ1-4	CASRLQGLEEKLFF
15	TRBV5-1	TRBJ2-6	CASRDLLGGANVLTF
13	TRBV6-6	TRBJ1-1	CASSPTVPTEAFF
17	TRBV28	TRBJ2-1	CASSTGTSGEIYNEQFF
13	TRBV29-1	TRBJ2-4	CSVDAGHEDIQYF
12	TRBV6-6	TRBJ1-2	CATAGLSSGYTF
20	TRBV27	TRBJ2-1	CASVVRGRGGYPGMTDEQFF
14	TRBV6-6	TRBJ2-3	CASSYEGRTDTQYF
16	TRBV15	TRBJ2-3	CATSTAAGGGTDTQYF
14	TRBV6-1	TRBJ1-2	CASNRDRTHYGYTF
15	TRBV12-3/TRBV12-4	TRBJ2-4	CASSLGTSGGVWQYF
14	TRBV28	TRBJ1-2	CASTLKIRVYGYTF
18	TRBV6-1	TRBJ2-7	CASRRDTGVPGQGGQQYF
13	TRBV9	TRBJ2-3	CASSRLERDTQYF
17	TRBV13	TRBJ2-7	CASSSTSGTGRTYEQYF
13	TRBV2	TRBJ2-5	CASSGNLPETQYF
18	TRBV10-2	TRBJ2-5	CASSDLPGNRGWKETQYF
14	TRBV4-2	NA	CASSQTGRTYEQYF
12	TRBV9	NA	CTSSVGEETQYF
17	TRBV4-3	TRBJ2-7	CASSQDPPGALSYEQYF
14	TRBV6-1	TRBJ1-2	CASSEAGQNYGYTF
15	TRBV27	NA	CASSFGLAGDNEQYF